One and the same sample provided the 21 T cell receptor beta chains below, sequenced in a study of T-cell memory formation after mild COVID-19. A single record per CDR3 protein comes from TCRdb applying MiXCR to the 5' RACE reads. Of 140,000 to 150,000 distinct CDR3 sequences in the sample, less than 25% were seen once. Sequencing was carried out using PBMCs or a T cell subset sorted from them (not recorded which). The origin of the receptors is an adult woman who had mild COVID-19 (a few samples of this study predate the infection). Cell type and time point are not known.

This clonotype was recorded many times. The V call is TRBV5-1, the J call TRBJ2-3; D is undetermined. The CDR3 is 11 amino acids. Germline V lookup: CDR1 SGHRS, CDR2 YFSETQ. Deletions cut 3 bases from V and 2 bases from J, with 1 base between. The CDR3 loop is CASSYTDTQYF. The CDR3 nucleotides read TGCGCCAGCAGCTACACAGATACGCAGTATTTT.

V usage is TRBV24-1 and J usage is TRBJ1-1; D remains unclear. The V gene's germline CDR1 is KGHDR and CDR2 SFDVKD. This CDR3 region has 13 residues. Trimming took 3 bases from V and 7 from J, leaving 11 bases between them. CDR3 region: CATSDRRIGEAFF. The DNA of the CDR3 is TGTGCCACCAGTGATAGGCGGATTGGTGAAGCTTTCTTT.

CDR3 region: CATSPGHWANTGELFF. In DNA, the CDR3 is TGTGCCACCAGTCCGGGACACTGGGCGAACACCGGGGAGCTGTTTTTT. The chain combines TRBV24-1 with TRBJ2-2, with a weak D call TRBD1 (6 bases). Trimming stripped 6 bases from V and 0 bases from J, with 13 bases between. This CDR3 comprises 16 residues. From germline, CDR1 is KGHDR and CDR2 SFDVKD.

This clonotype was picked up many times. The chain has TRBV27 and TRBJ2-7; D ambiguous. Germline CDR1 is MNHEY and CDR2 is SMNVEV (reference sequence). V dropped 3 bases and J dropped 2 bases, with 8 bases sitting between them. This CDR3 region has 13 residues. CDR3 in amino acids: CASSLGSPYEQYF. In DNA, the CDR3 is TGTGCCAGCAGTTTGGGCAGCCCCTACGAGCAGTACTTC.

The chain combines TRBV29-1 with TRBJ2-3; D is ambiguous. The CDR3 is made up of 11 amino acids. Germline-derived CDR1 and CDR2 are SQVTM and ANQGSEA. V was cut by 4 bases and J by 3 bases, with 5 bases left in between. The DNA of the CDR3 is TGCAGCGTTGGTCCTACAGATACGCAGTATTTT. Translating gives CSVGPTDTQYF.

This chain connects TRBV24-1 to TRBJ1-1; D gene unclear. The CDR3 spans 12 residues. The germline V gene encodes CDR1 KGHDR and CDR2 SFDVKD. V shed 2 bases and J shed 1 base, with 1 base lying between them. The CDR3 protein is CATSDSNTEAFF. CDR3 nucleotide sequence: TGTGCCACCAGTGATTCGAACACTGAAGCTTTCTTT.

This clonotype was seen at least ten times. V gene TRBV6-4 combines with J gene TRBJ2-2; D not certain. The CDR3 has 13 residues. V lost 2 bases to trimming and J lost 3 bases, with 4 bases between them. In germline, CDR1 is MRHNA, CDR2 SNTAGT. The CDR3 DNA reads as TGTGCCAGCAGTGACAGGGACACCGGGGAGCTGTTTTTT. This translates into CASSDRDTGELFF.

This clonotype has a handful of counts. The chain uses TRBV7-6 and TRBJ2-2; D perhaps matches TRBD1 (6 bases). The CDR3 sequence is 16 residues long. V lost 4 bases and J 1 base, leaving 13 bases between the germline ends. Germline values: CDR1 SGHVS, CDR2 FNYEAQ. CDR3 bases: TGTGCCAGCAGCTACCGGGACACCGGGAACACCGGGGAGCTGTTTTTT. Its protein is CASSYRDTGNTGELFF. The full variable domain, in which reference TRBV7-6 and TRBJ2-2 provide the parts outside the CDR3, is GAGVSQSPRYKVTKRGQDVALRCDPISGHVSLYWYRQALGQGPEFLTYFNYEAQQDKSGLPNDRFSAERPEGSISTLTIQRTEQRDSAMYRCASSYRDTGNTGELFFGEGSRLTVL.

V gene TRBV12-5 combines with J gene TRBJ2-2, with 10 bases matching TRBD1. CDR1 is LGHNT and CDR2 is FRNRAP in the germline V gene. The length of the CDR3 is 17 residues. Trimming removed 3 bases from V and 9 bases from J; junction bases left unmatched: 13. The CDR3 DNA follows: TGTGCTAGTGGTTTCGACCCCCGGGACAGGGGATTCAGGGAGCTGTTTTTT. Translation: CASGFDPRDRGFRELFF.

V gene TRBV7-2 combines with J gene TRBJ2-7; 11 nucleotides agree with TRBD2. The V and J ends lost 4 bases and 6 bases, in that order; junction bases with no gene match: 11. The CDR3 has 16 amino acids. Germline V gene sequence: CDR1 SGHTA, CDR2 FQGNSA. The CDR3: CASSSFRSGRASEQYF. The CDR3 nucleotides read TGTGCCAGCAGCTCCTTTCGTAGCGGGAGGGCCTCCGAGCAGTACTTC.

The table lists this clonotype with a few counts. The DNA of the CDR3 is TGTGCCAGCAGCGTAGGGACAGGGTGGGCCTACGAGCAGTACTTC. Translation: CASSVGTGWAYEQYF. The chain employs TRBV9 and TRBJ2-7; TRBD1 aligns across 8 bases. Germline lookup yields CDR1 SGDLS and CDR2 YYNGEE. After removal of 0 bases from V and 2 bases from J, the junction contained 4 bases not matched to a gene. The CDR3 sequence is 15 residues long.

This clonotype has only a few counts. The rearrangement joins TRBV7-9 to TRBJ1-2; a possible D gene is TRBD1 (5 bases). The CDR3 consists of 16 residues. Trimming pared 5 bases from V and 3 bases from J, leaving 19 bases between. Germline V gene lookup returns CDR1 SEHNR and CDR2 FQNEAQ (reference sequence). The CDR3 coding sequence is TGTGCCAGCAGCCCATCTTGGGGCAGGGAGGACTATGGCTACACCTTC. Translating gives CASSPSWGREDYGYTF.

The rearrangement links TRBV13 to TRBJ2-3; 7 bases line up with TRBD1. The CDR3 covers 16 residues. Germline trimming cut 0 bases from V and 2 bases from J; bases unmatched to any gene: 5. Germline loops: CDR1 PRHDT, CDR2 FYEKMQ (reference sequence). CDR3 sequence (DNA): TGTGCCAGCAGCTTAGGACGGGACAGTCCCACAGATACGCAGTATTTT. Its protein product is CASSLGRDSPTDTQYF.

This chain uses TRBV4-3 with TRBJ1-2; 7 nucleotides line up with TRBD1. The CDR3 has 17 residues. Germline-derived CDR1 and CDR2 are LGHNA and YSLEER. With 2 bases clipped from V and 7 bases from J, the junction kept 16 bases outside the gene matches. The CDR3 bases are TGCGCCAGCAGCCAAAGGGTAACGGGACAGTCCGGGTCTGGCTACACCTTC. As protein: CASSQRVTGQSGSGYTF.

The J gene is TRBJ2-1, the V gene TRBV15; 11 positions agree with TRBD2. The CDR3 contains 16 residues. J lost 7 bases, V lost 0 bases, and 5 bases had no gene match. Germline CDR1 and CDR2: LNHNV and YYDKDF (reference sequence). CDR3 coding DNA: TGTGCCACCAGCAGAGAACTAGCGGGAGTACAGAATGAGCAGTTCTTC. Its protein product is CATSRELAGVQNEQFF.

The gene calls are TRBV6-4 and TRBJ2-1; D is unresolved. Germline CDR1 MRHNA, CDR2 SNTAGT. This CDR3 has 13 residues. The ends were cut back, 6 bases at V and 5 bases at J, with 11 bases in the middle. For the CDR3, the DNA is TGTGCCAGCAGACCCTATATAAACAATGAGCAGTTCTTC. It translates to CASRPYINNEQFF.

A few counts support this clonotype. CDR3 loop: CASSQSDRDLEKLFF. The CDR3 DNA follows: TGTGCCAGCAGCCAATCGGACAGGGATCTAGAAAAACTGTTTTTT. The gene calls are TRBV7-9 and TRBJ1-4, with TRBD1 matching over 8 bases. With 5 bases clipped from V and 8 bases from J, the junction kept 10 bases outside the gene matches. CDR1 is SEHNR and CDR2 is FQNEAQ in the germline V gene (reference sequence). This CDR3 has 15 residues.

The chain links TRBV5-6 to TRBJ2-3; 7 bases are shared with TRBD2. Germline loops: CDR1 SGHDT, CDR2 YYEEEE. The CDR3 totals 18 residues. The junction had 15 bases not matched to a gene; V was cut back by 3 bases and J by 2 bases. Here the CDR3 reads CASSWWLWLGGTTDTQYF. The CDR3 DNA sequence: TGTGCCAGCAGCTGGTGGCTGTGGTTGGGGGGGACCACAGATACGCAGTATTTT.

A few counts support this clonotype. The rearrangement joins TRBV7-6 to TRBJ2-3; D remains ambiguous. Trimming shortened V by 2 bases and J by 4 bases, and 13 bases separated the two germline ends. The CDR3 sequence is 15 residues long. CDR1 and CDR2 (germline): SGHVS, FNYEAQ. The CDR3 reads CASSLHYQSSDTQYF. The CDR3 bases are TGTGCCAGCAGCTTACACTACCAGTCATCAGATACGCAGTATTTT.

This clonotype occurred a few times. The J gene is TRBJ2-5, the V gene TRBV9; 9 nucleotides agree with TRBD2. The CDR3 contains 17 residues. V shed 3 bases, J shed 5 bases, and the junction held 14 bases outside the gene matches. The germline gives CDR1 SGDLS, CDR2 YYNGEE. This CDR3 reads CASSANPSLAGTETQYF. The DNA for the CDR3 is TGTGCCAGCAGCGCAAACCCCTCCCTAGCGGGGACGGAGACCCAGTACTTC.

This sequence joins TRBV29-1 and TRBJ2-7; 10 nucleotides line up with TRBD2. The CDR3 extends over 15 amino acids. V dropped 0 bases and J dropped 2; count of bases not matched to a gene: 4. Germline CDR1 reads SQVTM; CDR2 reads ANQGSEA. The CDR3 coding sequence is TGCAGCGTTGAAGATCCGAGCGGGAGGGCCTACGAGCAGTACTTC. Translation gives CSVEDPSGRAYEQYF.